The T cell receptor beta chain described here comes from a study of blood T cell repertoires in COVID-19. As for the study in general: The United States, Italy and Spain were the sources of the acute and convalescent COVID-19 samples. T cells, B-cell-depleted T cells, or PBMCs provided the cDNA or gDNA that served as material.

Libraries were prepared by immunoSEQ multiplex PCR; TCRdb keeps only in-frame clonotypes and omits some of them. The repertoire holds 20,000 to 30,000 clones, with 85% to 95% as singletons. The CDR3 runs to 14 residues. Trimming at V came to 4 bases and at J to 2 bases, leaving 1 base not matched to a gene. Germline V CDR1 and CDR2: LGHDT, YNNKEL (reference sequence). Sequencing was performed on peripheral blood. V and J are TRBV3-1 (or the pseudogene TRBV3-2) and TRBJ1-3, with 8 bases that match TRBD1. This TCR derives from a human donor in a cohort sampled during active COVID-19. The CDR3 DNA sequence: TGTGCCAGCAGCCTACAGGGGGCTGGAAACACCATATATTTT. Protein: CASSLQGAGNTIYF.